This TCR beta chain was recorded in a study of vaccination and CD4 T cells after COVID-19. Sequenced with the Oncomine TCR Beta short-read assay was DNA taken from cultured CD4+ T cells. TCRdb re-called the PCR reads with MiXCR, one entry per CDR3 protein. The repertoire holds 15,000 to 20,000 distinct CDR3 sequences, roughly 50% seen once, with approximately 9% in the top ten. Treatment of the sample: roughly nine-day PBMC culture with coronavirus spike peptide pools or control peptides (ViraFEST assay). This CDR3 region has 13 residues. Germline V CDR1 and CDR2: DFQATT, SNEGSKA (reference sequence). Trimming removed 5 bases from V and 4 bases from J; junction bases left unmatched: 7. This clonotype was recorded a few times. Its antigen is currently unknown.

This receptor was identified in a human donor who had recovered from COVID-19. The chain uses TRBV20-1 and TRBJ2-5; 7 bases fit TRBD1. The sample was CD4+ T cells from blood, cultured in vitro. The CDR3, as DNA: TGCAGTGCTGGACCCTCAGGGGGAGAGACCCAGTACTTC. Its translation is CSAGPSGGETQYF.